This is a list of T cell receptor beta chains from one sample in a study of T cells after yellow fever vaccination. A single record per CDR3 protein comes from TCRdb applying MiXCR to the 5' RACE reads. The table includes more than 95,000 distinct CDR3 sequences, about 6.8% detected once. Material: CD4+ T cells sorted from PBMCs, obtained 45 days after the first yellow fever vaccination. These receptors were taken from a man aged 18-30 years who received the YFV17D yellow fever vaccine. Each CDR3 is given with its conserved first and last residue. Fields, in order: J gene, D gene, clone size, V gene, CDR3 DNA, CDR3 protein. D genes are given only for firm matches. Sizes are listed as once, few or many counts, or a class when the clone is expanded.

j_call: TRBJ2-2
d_call: .
clone_size: many
v_call: TRBV7-2
cdr3_nt: TGTGCCAGCAGTATATTTCACTTGGCCGGGGAGCTGTTTTTT
cdr3_aa: CASSIFHLAGELFF

j_call: TRBJ1-2
d_call: .
clone_size: few
v_call: TRBV5-6
cdr3_nt: TGTGCCAGCAGCGGAGGGGGACCCTATGGCTACACCTTC
cdr3_aa: CASSGGGPYGYTF

j_call: TRBJ1-1
d_call: TRBD1
clone_size: many
v_call: TRBV10-3
cdr3_nt: TGTGCCATCAGTGAGTCGGAGGGGGCAGCGAACACTGAAGCTTTCTTT
cdr3_aa: CAISESEGAANTEAFF

j_call: TRBJ1-2
d_call: TRBD1
clone_size: many
v_call: TRBV27
cdr3_nt: TGTGCCAGCAGAACCGGACAGGGAGGCTACACCTTC
cdr3_aa: CASRTGQGGYTF

j_call: TRBJ1-5
d_call: .
clone_size: few
v_call: TRBV28
cdr3_nt: TGTGCCAGCATCGGCGGCTATAGCAATCAGCCCCAGCATTTT
cdr3_aa: CASIGGYSNQPQHF

j_call: TRBJ1-1
d_call: .
clone_size: many
v_call: TRBV6-6
cdr3_nt: TGTGCCAGCAGTTACCCTGAAAGCACTGAAGCTTTCTTT
cdr3_aa: CASSYPESTEAFF

j_call: TRBJ2-3
d_call: TRBD2
clone_size: many
v_call: TRBV11-3
cdr3_nt: TGTGCCAGCAGCTCTGGACTAGCAGGAGATACGCAGTATTTT
cdr3_aa: CASSSGLAGDTQYF

j_call: TRBJ2-7
d_call: .
clone_size: many
v_call: TRBV20-1
cdr3_nt: TGCAGCAGGCCCCACGAGCAGTACTTC
cdr3_aa: CSRPHEQYF

j_call: TRBJ1-2
d_call: .
clone_size: many
v_call: TRBV7-2
cdr3_nt: TGTGCCAGCAGCTTAACGTGGGATGGCTACACCTTC
cdr3_aa: CASSLTWDGYTF

j_call: TRBJ2-2
d_call: .
clone_size: many
v_call: TRBV30
cdr3_nt: TGTGCCTGCACCCAGGGGAGCCTCACCGGGGAGCTGTTTTTT
cdr3_aa: CACTQGSLTGELFF

j_call: TRBJ2-1
d_call: .
clone_size: many
v_call: TRBV2
cdr3_nt: TGTGCCAGCAGTGCCGAAGGGGGGGGATCCTACAATGAGCAGTTCTTC
cdr3_aa: CASSAEGGGSYNEQFF

j_call: TRBJ1-2
d_call: TRBD1
clone_size: many
v_call: TRBV28
cdr3_nt: TGTGCCAGCAGAGGGACAGCCCTCCATGGCTACACCTTC
cdr3_aa: CASRGTALHGYTF

j_call: TRBJ2-3
d_call: TRBD2
clone_size: many
v_call: TRBV7-3
cdr3_nt: TGTGCCAGCAGCAGACTAGCGGGGGGACTTAAAACAGATACGCAGTATTTT
cdr3_aa: CASSRLAGGLKTDTQYF

j_call: TRBJ2-1
d_call: TRBD1
clone_size: many
v_call: TRBV7-2
cdr3_nt: TGTGCCAGCAGGGACGGACAGGGGCGCGACAATGAGCAGTTCTTC
cdr3_aa: CASRDGQGRDNEQFF

j_call: TRBJ1-5
d_call: TRBD1
clone_size: many
v_call: TRBV4-1
cdr3_nt: TGCGCCAGCAGCCAAGGACAGGGAAATCAGCCCCAGCATTTT
cdr3_aa: CASSQGQGNQPQHF